This T cell receptor beta chain was recorded in a study of T-cell memory formation after mild COVID-19. Study observations and caveats: Some clones that responded turned up in pre-infection memory, which suggests that cross-reactive memory joined in.

Trimming removed 8 bases at V and 1 base at J, with 8 bases between. The CDR3 is 13 residues long. Barcoded TCR alpha and TCR beta cDNA libraries with UMIs came from 5'RACE using constant-segment primers. MiXCR, applied by TCRdb to the 5' RACE reads, yields one record per CDR3 protein. Of some 410,000 distinct CDR3 sequences in the sample, more than 20% were seen once. There are many counts of this clonotype. What it binds is unknown. Sequencing input: PBMCs or a T cell subset sorted from them (not recorded which). This clonotype was sampled from an adult woman who had mild COVID-19 (a few samples of this study predate the infection). Cell type and time point are not known. The gene calls are TRBV12-3 or TRBV12-4 and TRBJ2-2; D is perhaps TRBD1 (5 bases). CDR3 nucleotide sequence: TGTGCCAGCCAAAGGGGGAACACCGGGGAGCTGTTTTTT. It yields the protein CASQRGNTGELFF.